The 29 T cell receptor beta chains reported below all come from one sample, sequenced in a study of cytomegalovirus exposure and HLA in healthy donors. Primers for the PCR totalled 60 Vbeta and 13 Jbeta. Only in-frame clones appear in the TCRdb table, and some are missing; sequencing was by immunoSEQ multiplex PCR. The table records roughly 200,000 clones, approximately 90% of them present only once. The material sequenced was PBMCs. These receptors all come from a woman between 18 and 29 years old in good health and CMV-seronegative.

This clone was counted only a few times. The gene calls are TRBV18 and TRBJ2-2, with TRBD2 as a possible D gene (6 bases). V lost 3 bases to trimming and J lost 7 bases, with 21 bases between them. The CDR3 extends over 17 amino acids. Looked up from germline, CDR1 is KGHSH and CDR2 is LQKENI. The CDR3 DNA sequence: TGTGCCAGCTCACCTCGGAAGACTAGTGAGGACATCGGGGAGCTGTTTTTT. It yields the protein CASSPRKTSEDIGELFF.

The chain has TRBV27 and TRBJ1-4, with D hard to call. The CDR3 totals 15 residues. CDR1 is MNHEY and CDR2 is SMNVEV in the germline V gene (reference sequence). Trimming removed 0 bases from V and 8 bases from J, with 13 bases in between. The CDR3 protein is CASSLSGPSKEKLFF. The CDR3 DNA reads TGTGCCAGCAGTTTATCTGGGCCAAGCAAGGAAAAACTGTTTTTT.

The J gene is TRBJ2-1, the V gene TRBV7-6; possibly TRBD2 for D (5 bases). V lost 5 bases, J lost 0 bases, and 11 bases lay in between. CDR3 size: 15 residues. Germline CDR1 reads SGHVS; CDR2 reads FNYEAQ. This CDR3 is CASSRSGSSYNEQFF. The CDR3 region has the DNA TGTGCCAGCAGCCGGAGCGGAAGCTCCTACAATGAGCAGTTCTTC.

This chain uses TRBV5-1 with TRBJ2-7; D may be TRBD1 (6 bases). Germline CDR1 reads SGHRS; CDR2 reads YFSETQ. V was trimmed by 2 bases and J by 2 bases, leaving 14 bases between them. The CDR3 contains 15 residues. The CDR3 is CASSFGQGRPYEQYF. CDR3 DNA sequence: TGCGCCAGCAGCTTTGGTCAGGGGAGACCCTACGAGCAGTACTTC. The full variable domain, its missing parts supplied by reference TRBV5-1 and TRBJ2-7, is KAGVTQTPRYLIKTRGQQVTLSCSPISGHRSVSWYQQTPGQGLQFLFEYFSETQRNKGNFPGRFSGRQFSNSRSEMNVSTLELGDSALYLCASSFGQGRPYEQYFGPGTRLTVT.

The rearrangement links TRBV6-1 to TRBJ1-6; possibly TRBD1 for D (6 bases). The germline V gene has CDR1 MNHNS and CDR2 SASEGT. Trimming pared 11 bases from V and 10 bases from J, leaving 18 bases between. The CDR3 has 13 amino acids. The CDR3, as DNA: TGTGCCGGGGGGGGCGGTCTAAACTCACCCCTCCACTTT. Translated, it gives CAGGGGLNSPLHF.

The chain recombines TRBV5-1 with TRBJ2-7; 7 bases map to TRBD1. Germline CDR1 and CDR2: SGHRS and YFSETQ. This CDR3 region has 15 residues. V was clipped by 4 bases and J by 0 bases; unmatched bases: 7. In DNA, the CDR3 is TGCGCCAGCAGCCTGGGGACAGTCCTCTCCTACGAGCAGTACTTC. It codes for CASSLGTVLSYEQYF.

The chain couples TRBV9 to TRBJ1-2; maybe TRBD1 (6 bases). This CDR3 spans 12 amino acids. Germline V CDR1 and CDR2: SGDLS, YYNGEE. V lost 3 bases and J lost 8, with 11 bases in between. The CDR3 DNA reads TGTGCCAGCAGCGCACTCGGACAGGGCTACACCTTC. It specifies CASSALGQGYTF.

The chain is built from TRBV7-2 and TRBJ2-3; 13 bases are shared with TRBD2. The CDR3 has 16 amino acids. V lost 1 base and J lost 4; bases outside the gene matches: 2. CDR1 and CDR2 (germline): SGHTA, FQGNSA. This CDR3 reads CASSLGTSGRADTQYF. The CDR3 DNA reads TGTGCCAGCAGCTTAGGAACTAGCGGGAGGGCAGATACGCAGTATTTT.

The chain recombines TRBV11-3 with TRBJ2-1; TRBD2 matches 13 bases. V shed 4 bases and J 1 base; nucleotides not matched to a gene: 4. The CDR3 length is 17 residues. The germline gives CDR1 SGHNT, CDR2 YENEEA. The CDR3 spells CASSSGTSGISYNEQFF. DNA for the CDR3: TGTGCCAGCAGCTCTGGGACTAGCGGGATTTCCTACAATGAGCAGTTCTTC.

The chain carries TRBV5-4 and TRBJ1-5, with a tentative D call TRBD1 (5 bases). In germline, CDR1 is SGHNT, CDR2 YYREEE (reference sequence). The germline V and J ends were trimmed by 2 bases and 3 bases, with 9 bases remaining between them. This CDR3 has 14 residues. The CDR3 loop reads CASSFGGVNQPQHF. The CDR3 DNA sequence: TGTGCCAGCAGCTTTGGGGGGGTCAATCAGCCCCAGCATTTT.

The chain links TRBV30 to TRBJ2-4, with a weak D call TRBD1 (6 bases). Germline V CDR1 and CDR2: GTSNPN, SVGIG (reference sequence). Trimming removed 3 bases from V and 0 bases from J, with 15 bases in between. This CDR3 is built from 16 residues. CDR3 residues: CAWSQSGQLAKNIQYF. CDR3 in DNA: TGTGCCTGGAGCCAAAGCGGACAGCTAGCCAAAAACATTCAGTACTTC.

The V gene is TRBV7-2, the J gene TRBJ2-2; TRBD1 agrees at 8 bases. The V and J ends lost 5 bases and 6 bases, in that order; junction bases with no gene match: 8. The CDR3 spans 15 residues. CDR1 and CDR2 (germline): SGHTA, FQGNSA. The CDR3 loop reads CASSPRTGRAGELFF. DNA for the CDR3: TGTGCCAGCAGCCCCCGGACAGGGCGGGCCGGGGAGCTGTTTTTT.

The chain carries TRBV7-3 and TRBJ1-2; 8 bases fit TRBD1. From germline, CDR1 is SGHTA and CDR2 FQGTGA. The CDR3 covers 15 residues. Germline trimming cut 0 bases from V and 7 bases from J; bases unmatched to any gene: 7. In DNA form, the CDR3 reads TGTGCCAGCAGCTTAACTCCAGGACAGGGTGCTGGCTACACCTTC. Translating gives CASSLTPGQGAGYTF.

The V and J genes are TRBV10-3 and TRBJ1-2, with TRBD1 matching over 10 bases. The CDR3 spans 20 residues. J lost 2 bases, V lost 3 bases, and 18 bases had no gene match. Germline CDR1 ENHRY, CDR2 SYGVKD. DNA for the CDR3: TGTGCCATCAGTGATCATTATTCCAAGCAGCGGACAGGGGGGAACTATGGCTACACCTTC. Protein product: CAISDHYSKQRTGGNYGYTF.

The J gene is TRBJ1-6, the V gene TRBV6-1; D call uncertain. The germline V gene has CDR1 MNHNS and CDR2 SASEGT. CDR3 length: 12 amino acids. V lost 1 base and J lost 9, with 4 bases in between. CDR3 nucleotides: TGTGCCAGCAGTGAAGGGAGTTCACCCCTCCACTTT. It codes for CASSEGSSPLHF.

This chain uses TRBV2 with TRBJ1-2; weak D call: TRBD1 (6 bases). This CDR3 region has 14 residues. V lost 6 bases and J lost 2, with 13 bases in between. CDR1 and CDR2 from the germline V gene are SNHLY and FYNNEI. As DNA, the CDR3 is TGTGCCAGCAGATTCGGGACAACGAACTATGGCTACACCTTC. It translates to CASRFGTTNYGYTF.

The chain carries TRBV2 and TRBJ1-1; D is uncertain. Trimming took off 1 base at V and 5 bases at J, with 8 bases between the two ends. The CDR3 has 13 residues. Germline V gene lookup returns CDR1 SNHLY and CDR2 FYNNEI. CDR3 sequence (DNA): TGTGCCAGCAGTGAAGATCCCAGGACTGAAGCTTTCTTT. Encoded protein: CASSEDPRTEAFF.

The genes are TRBV2 and TRBJ1-2, with 8 bases that match TRBD1. Germline values: CDR1 SNHLY, CDR2 FYNNEI. This CDR3 is 13 amino acids long. V lost 8 bases and J lost 2; bases outside the gene matches: 4. CDR3 sequence reads: CASGTGLNYGYTF. CDR3 nucleotides: TGTGCCAGCGGGACAGGACTCAACTATGGCTACACCTTC. Full variable domain (rest looked up from reference TRBV2 and TRBJ1-2): EPEVTQTPSHQVTQMGQEVILRCVPISNHLYFYWYRQILGQKVEFLVSFYNNEISEKSEIFDDQFSVERPDGSNFTLKIRSTKLEDSAMYFCASGTGLNYGYTFGSGTRLTVV.

Only one count was recorded for this clone. The chain carries TRBV27 and TRBJ2-7; TRBD2 is a possible D gene (6 bases). Germline V gene sequence: CDR1 MNHEY, CDR2 SMNVEV (reference sequence). Between the trimmed V and J ends, which lost 3 bases and 2 bases, there was a span of 11 bases. The CDR3 sequence is 14 residues long. The CDR3 DNA is TGTGCCAGCAGTTTCGGGGGTGGGACCTACGAGCAGTACTTC. Amino acid sequence: CASSFGGGTYEQYF.

The chain combines TRBV4-1 with TRBJ2-2, with 7 nucleotides matching TRBD1. The CDR3 loop spans 15 amino acids. J was trimmed by 2 bases and V by 6 bases; bases with no gene match: 6. In germline, CDR1 is MGHRA, CDR2 YSYEKL. CDR3 residues: CASRITGDNTGELFF. CDR3 sequence (DNA): TGCGCCAGCAGAATTACAGGGGACAACACCGGGGAGCTGTTTTTT.

This clone came up once. V usage is TRBV29-1 and J usage is TRBJ2-2; D is unresolved. With 4 bases removed from V and 3 bases from J, the gap between germline ends came to 6 bases. Germline CDR1 is SQVTM and CDR2 is ANQGSEA. The CDR3 spans 12 residues. Here the CDR3 DNA reads TGCAGCGTTGCATACTACACCGGGGAGCTGTTTTTT. Amino acid sequence: CSVAYYTGELFF.

V is TRBV9 and J is TRBJ2-2, with TRBD1 identical over 12 bases. Germline lookup yields CDR1 SGDLS and CDR2 YYNGEE. J gave up 7 bases and V 2 bases, and 15 bases lay outside the gene matches. CDR3 length: 19 residues. CDR3 coding DNA: TGTGCCAGCAGCGTGAGATCGGGACGCGGGACAGGGGGCATCGGGGAGCTGTTTTTT. This encodes CASSVRSGRGTGGIGELFF.

The CDR3 loop reads CASSTGPNYGYTF. The CDR3 DNA is TGTGCCAGCAGTACAGGCCCTAACTATGGCTACACCTTC. The chain is built from TRBV6-6 and TRBJ1-2, with D perhaps TRBD1 (5 bases). The V end was cut by 5 bases, the J end by 0 bases, with 7 bases between. The CDR3 has 13 residues. CDR1 and CDR2 (germline): MNHNY, SVGAGI (reference sequence).

This clone was detected once. V usage is TRBV14 and J usage is TRBJ2-3, with 10 nucleotides matching TRBD2. V shed 3 bases, J shed 4 bases, and the junction held 7 bases outside the gene matches. Germline V gene data show CDR1 as SGHDN and CDR2 as FVKESK. The CDR3 is made up of 16 amino acids. The CDR3 DNA follows: TGTGCCAGCAGCCACCCCCCTAGCGGGAGACCAGATACGCAGTATTTT. Amino acids: CASSHPPSGRPDTQYF.

This clone was observed a few times. This chain uses TRBV6-5 with TRBJ1-1, with D uncertain. CDR3 length: 15 residues. Germline-derived CDR1 and CDR2 are MNHEY and SVGAGI. The V end was cut by 0 bases, the J end by 5 bases, with 13 bases between. The CDR3 protein is CASSYSPPTATEAFF. The CDR3 DNA is TGTGCCAGCAGTTACTCACCTCCAACCGCGACTGAAGCTTTCTTT.

The chain joins TRBV7-9 to TRBJ2-1, with D possibly being TRBD2 (6 bases). Germline V gene sequence: CDR1 SEHNR, CDR2 FQNEAQ (reference sequence). The CDR3 covers 15 residues. V gave up 5 bases and J gave up 7 bases, with 18 bases separating them. CDR3 bases: TGTGCCAGCAGCCCTAGGGACTCCGCGGGGAATGAGCAGTTCTTC. Protein: CASSPRDSAGNEQFF.

This chain joins TRBV9 and TRBJ2-2, with D possibly TRBD2 on 5 matching bases. Germline CDR1 and CDR2: SGDLS and YYNGEE. Trimming stripped 4 bases from V and 8 bases from J, with 12 bases between. This CDR3 contains 13 residues. As DNA, the CDR3 is TGTGCCAGCAGCTCCTCGAGAGGGGGGGAGCTGTTTTTT. Translated: CASSSSRGGELFF. Variable domain in full (rest from reference TRBV9 and TRBJ2-2): DSGVTQTPKHLITATGQRVTLRCSPRSGDLSVYWYQQSLDQGLQFLIQYYNGEERAKGNILERFSAQQFPDLHSELNLSSLELGDSALYFCASSSSRGGELFFGEGSRLTVL.

This clone turned up a few times. The chain recombines TRBV11-3 with TRBJ1-3; 8 bases align to TRBD1. The germline CDR1 and CDR2 sequences are SGHNT and YENEEA. Trimming removed 6 bases from V and 4 bases from J; junction bases left unmatched: 5. The CDR3 sequence is 14 residues long. CDR3 region: CASRPTGGGNTIYF. The CDR3 DNA is TGTGCCAGCAGGCCAACAGGGGGAGGAAACACCATATATTTT.

This sequence joins TRBV2 and TRBJ2-2; TRBD2 matches at 7 bases. The CDR3 spans 16 residues. Germline-derived CDR1 and CDR2 are SNHLY and FYNNEI. Losses at the gene ends were 7 bases for V and 6 bases for J; bases not matched to a gene: 14. As DNA, the CDR3 is TGTGCCAGCATCAGGCGGGAGAGGGATTCCGCCGGGGAGCTGTTTTTT. It encodes CASIRRERDSAGELFF.